In this sample, the clone carrying this TCR beta chain turned up a few times. Preparation of the TCRbeta library involved a method that used unique molecular identifiers. In TCRdb, the PCR reads were re-called with MiXCR into one record per CDR3 protein. The top ten hold 10% of the sample, which has about 270,000 distinct CDR3 sequences, about a tenth seen once. This entry belongs to a study of T-cell reconstitution after alpha-beta-depleted transplantation in children. This CDR3 comprises 17 residues. Germline V gene sequence: CDR1 SEHNR, CDR2 FQNEAQ (reference sequence). J lost 8 bases, V lost 5 bases, and 17 bases had no gene match.

This chain uses TRBV7-9 with TRBJ2-1; 8 positions agree with TRBD1. Sequencing was performed on PBMCs from the stem cell graft donor, taken from the stem cell graft. The origin of this receptor is a human donor who donated a stem cell graft to a child with SCID. The CDR3 loop is CASSRGTGGTGSDEQFF. The CDR3 DNA is TGTGCCAGCAGCCGAGGGACAGGCGGCACGGGGAGCGATGAGCAGTTCTTC. Combining the CDR3 with reference TRBV7-9 and TRBJ2-1 gives the whole variable domain DTGVSQNPRHKITKRGQNVTFRCDPISEHNRLYWYRQTLGQGPEFLTYFQNEAQLEKSRLLSDRFSAERPKGSFSTLEIQRTEQGDSAMYLCASSRGTGGTGSDEQFFGPGTRLTVL.